This T cell receptor beta chain is drawn from a study of T cell changes during pregnancy in multiple sclerosis (dated by TCRdb to the late 2010s). In terms of the full investigation: The study examined how the T cell repertoire changed over the course of pregnancy in women with multiple sclerosis.

About this clone itself: Its antigen remains unidentified. No much larger clone exists at a distance of one base, and base qualities are not known.

Germline trimming amounts to 0 bases on V and 11 bases on J, with 5 as the count of junction bases outside the gene matches. The germline V gene provides CDR1 SNHLY and CDR2 FYNNEI. Including cysteine and phenylalanine, the CDR3 has 13 amino acids. The retained sequence is limited to the CDR3, 39 bases, with the frame set at the first base. The protocol used for the library was the immunoSEQ multiplex PCR assay. TCRdb stores this immuneACCESS table with in-frame sequences only. Part of the clones is absent; in the studies checked, under half of the shortfall reflects unresolved V genes, and no reason is known for the rest. Here the sample has around 100,000 clones; roughly 90% occur a single time. The ten most abundant clones make up around 1.8% of the sample.

This sequence was found in a female donor with multiple sclerosis, enrolled in a pregnancy study. The sample here was peripheral blood, taken after pregnancy. The chain joins TRBV2 to TRBJ2-3, with TRBD2 matching 7 junction bases. The nucleotide sequence reads as follows: TGTGCCAGCAGTGAAGCTCCGGGGGGTTGGCAGTATTTT. Its product reads: CASSEAPGGWQYF.